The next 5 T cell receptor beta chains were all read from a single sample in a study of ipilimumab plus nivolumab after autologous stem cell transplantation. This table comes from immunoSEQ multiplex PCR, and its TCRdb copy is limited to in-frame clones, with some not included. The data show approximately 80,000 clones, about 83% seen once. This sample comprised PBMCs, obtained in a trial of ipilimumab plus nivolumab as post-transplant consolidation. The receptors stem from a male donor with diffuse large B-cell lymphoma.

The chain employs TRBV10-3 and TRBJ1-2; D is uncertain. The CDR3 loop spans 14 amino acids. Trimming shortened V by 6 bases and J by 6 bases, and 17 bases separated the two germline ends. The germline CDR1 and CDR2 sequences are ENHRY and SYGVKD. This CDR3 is CAISQQYTVDGYTF. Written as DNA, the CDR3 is TGTGCCATCAGCCAGCAGTACACAGTCGATGGCTACACCTTC.

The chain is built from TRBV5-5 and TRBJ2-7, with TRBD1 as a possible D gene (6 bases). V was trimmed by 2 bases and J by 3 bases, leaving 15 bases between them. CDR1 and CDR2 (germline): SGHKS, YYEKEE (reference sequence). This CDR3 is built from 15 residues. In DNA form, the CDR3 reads TGTGCCAGCAGCTTTTGGGGGCCTAATAACTACGAGCAGTACTTC. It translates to CASSFWGPNNYEQYF.

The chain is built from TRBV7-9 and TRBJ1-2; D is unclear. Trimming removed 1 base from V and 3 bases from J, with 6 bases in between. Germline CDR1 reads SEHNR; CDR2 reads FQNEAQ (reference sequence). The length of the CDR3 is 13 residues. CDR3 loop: CASSLGADYGYTF. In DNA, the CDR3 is TGTGCCAGCAGCTTAGGGGCTGACTATGGCTACACCTTC.

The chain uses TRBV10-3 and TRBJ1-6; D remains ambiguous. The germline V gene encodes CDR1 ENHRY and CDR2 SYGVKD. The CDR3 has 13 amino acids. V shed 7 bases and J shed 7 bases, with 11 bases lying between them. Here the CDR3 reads CAIKEQPNSPLHF. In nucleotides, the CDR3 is TGTGCCATCAAGGAACAGCCAAATTCACCCCTCCACTTT.

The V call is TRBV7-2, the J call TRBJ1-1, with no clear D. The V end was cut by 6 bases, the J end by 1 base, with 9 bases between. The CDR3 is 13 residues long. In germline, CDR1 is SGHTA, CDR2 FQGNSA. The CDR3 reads CASRTLRNTEAFF. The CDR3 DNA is TGTGCCAGCAGGACACTTCGGAACACTGAAGCTTTCTTT.